One and the same sample provided the 12 T cell receptor beta chains below, sequenced in a study of OX40 agonist ivuxolimab in advanced cancers. Produced via immunoSEQ multiplex PCR; TCRdb's table is partial and in-frame only. The sample has 28,000 or so clones, more than 90% seen once; the top ten hold more than 20%. Sample: CD4+ or CD8+ T cells sorted from blood, taken in a trial of the OX40 agonist ivuxolimab. The receptors shown here come from an adult with an advanced solid tumor such as melanoma, head and neck, liver or kidney cancer.

The chain carries TRBV29-1 and TRBJ1-1, with 9 bases identical to TRBD1. Germline-derived CDR1 and CDR2 are SQVTM and ANQGSEA. This CDR3 region has 13 residues. V was pared by 3 bases and J by 8 bases, with 7 bases of the junction left unmatched. The CDR3, as DNA: TGCAGCGTTGACTTAGGGACAGGGCTGGAAGCTTTCTTT. This translates into CSVDLGTGLEAFF.

This chain joins TRBV11-3 and TRBJ2-3; TRBD2 matches at 7 bases. CDR3 length: 15 residues. The junction had 3 bases not matched to a gene; V was cut back by 1 base and J by 2 bases. Germline V lookup: CDR1 SGHNT, CDR2 YENEEA. The CDR3 is CASSLGGGVTDTQYF. The DNA of the CDR3 is TGTGCCAGCAGCTTAGGGGGGGGAGTCACAGATACGCAGTATTTT.

The chain combines TRBV28 with TRBJ1-5; no firm D call. Germline V gene sequence: CDR1 MDHEN, CDR2 SYDVKM. CDR3 length equals 14 residues. V was cut by 1 base and J by 6 bases, with 10 bases left in between. The CDR3 DNA is TGTGCCAGCAGTTTATTTTCTGCGCGTCAGCCCCAGCATTTT. It codes for CASSLFSARQPQHF.

The chain links TRBV14 to TRBJ2-1; maybe TRBD1 (5 bases). CDR1 SGHDN and CDR2 FVKESK come from the germline V gene. The CDR3 contains 14 residues. Trimming stripped 3 bases from V and 5 bases from J, with 11 bases between. The CDR3: CASSQRDSHNEQFF. Here the CDR3 DNA reads TGTGCCAGCAGCCAGAGAGACAGTCACAATGAGCAGTTCTTC.

The chain is built from TRBV9 and TRBJ2-1; 7 bases are shared with TRBD2. V was pared by 4 bases and J by 3 bases, with 7 bases of the junction left unmatched. The CDR3 loop spans 15 amino acids. Germline CDR1 is SGDLS and CDR2 is YYNGEE. CDR3 DNA: TGTGCCAGCAGCAGGGGCGGGGGACTCTACAATGAGCAGTTCTTC. It yields the protein CASSRGGGLYNEQFF.

The chain recombines TRBV19 with TRBJ2-3; no reliable D call. Between the trimmed V and J ends, which lost 3 bases and 0 bases, there was a span of 13 bases. Germline CDR1 LNHDA, CDR2 SQIVND (reference sequence). This CDR3 is 16 amino acids long. The CDR3 protein is CASSIEEGPSTDTQYF. The CDR3 nucleotides read TGTGCCAGTAGTATTGAAGAAGGACCTAGCACAGATACGCAGTATTTT. The variable domain in full, with the rest retrieved from reference TRBV19 and TRBJ2-3, is DGGITQSPKYLFRKEGQNVTLSCEQNLNHDAMYWYRQDPGQGLRLIYYSQIVNDFQKGDIAEGYSVSREKKESFPLTVTSAQKNPTAFYLCASSIEEGPSTDTQYFGPGTRLTVL.

The chain couples TRBV7-6 to TRBJ1-1; D is unresolved. Trimming left V 5 bases short and J 8 bases short, with 9 bases between. From germline, CDR1 is SGHVS and CDR2 FNYEAQ. The CDR3 is 11 amino acids. The chain's CDR3 is CASSPLAEAFF. The CDR3 bases are TGTGCCAGCAGCCCCTTAGCGGAAGCTTTCTTT.

The chain carries TRBV6-1 and TRBJ1-5, with no clear D. V was cut by 5 bases and J by 0 bases, with 8 bases left in between. CDR1 is MNHNS and CDR2 is SASEGT in the germline V gene. This CDR3 spans 14 amino acids. The CDR3 loop reads CASSSDGSNQPQHF. Here the CDR3 DNA reads TGTGCCAGCAGTTCCGACGGTAGCAATCAGCCCCAGCATTTT.

The chain employs TRBV6-1 and TRBJ2-2; D is ambiguous. Germline-derived CDR1 and CDR2 are MNHNS and SASEGT. This CDR3 has 15 amino acids. V dropped 0 bases and J dropped 1 base, with 6 bases sitting between them. The CDR3 reads CASSEADRNTGELFF. The CDR3 coding sequence is TGTGCCAGCAGTGAAGCGGATAGGAACACCGGGGAGCTGTTTTTT.

This clone occurred once. V is TRBV4-1 and J is TRBJ1-2, with unresolved D. The CDR3 extends over 16 amino acids. The germline CDR1 and CDR2 sequences are MGHRA and YSYEKL. V was clipped by 0 bases and J by 4 bases, with 15 bases between them. The CDR3 reads CASSQDEGTLIYGYTF. In DNA form, the CDR3 reads TGCGCCAGCAGCCAAGATGAGGGTACTCTGATCTATGGCTACACCTTC.

The chain combines TRBV27 with TRBJ2-7; possible D gene TRBD1, 5 bases. Trimming took 2 bases from V and 1 from J, leaving 6 bases between them. Germline lookup yields CDR1 MNHEY and CDR2 SMNVEV (reference sequence). The CDR3 runs to 13 residues. The CDR3 coding sequence is TGTGCCAGCAGTTTACAGGGATCCTACGAGCAGTACTTC. This encodes CASSLQGSYEQYF.

CDR3 in amino acids: CASGGGTGGRLSYNEQFF. The CDR3 nucleotides are TGTGCTAGTGGGGGCGGGACAGGGGGCCGACTCTCCTACAATGAGCAGTTCTTC. The J gene is TRBJ2-1, the V gene TRBV12-5; the match to TRBD1 covers 12 bases. This CDR3 has 18 residues. CDR1 is LGHNT, CDR2 FRNRAP, per germline. Germline trimming cut 6 bases from V and 0 bases from J; bases unmatched to any gene: 9.